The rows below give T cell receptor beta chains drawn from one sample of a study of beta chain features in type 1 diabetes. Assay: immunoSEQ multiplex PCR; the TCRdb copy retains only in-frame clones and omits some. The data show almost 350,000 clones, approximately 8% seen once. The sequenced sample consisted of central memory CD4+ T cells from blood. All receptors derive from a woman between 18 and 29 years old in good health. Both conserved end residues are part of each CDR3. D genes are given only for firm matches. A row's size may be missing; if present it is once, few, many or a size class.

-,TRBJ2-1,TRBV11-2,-,TGTGCCACCCGGCGGGGCTGGGGGAATGAGCAGTTCTTC,CATRRGWGNEQFF
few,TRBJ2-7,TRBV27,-,TGTGCCAGCAGTTTCGCACAGAACTACGAGCAGTACTTC,CASSFAQNYEQYF
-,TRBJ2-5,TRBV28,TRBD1,TGTGCCAGCAGTTCCCAGGGGGCGAGCGAGACCCAGTACTTC,CASSSQGASETQYF
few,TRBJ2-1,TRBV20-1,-,TGCAGTGCTAGGAGGACGGGAGTCCCGTTCTTC,CSARRTGVPFF
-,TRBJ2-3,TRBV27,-,TGTGCCGCGCACGAACCGGGGGATACGCAGTATTTT,CAAHEPGDTQYF
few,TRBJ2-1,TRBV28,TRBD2,TGTGCCAGCAGTCTAGGTGGCGGGAGATTCTATGAGCAGTTCTTC,CASSLGGGRFYEQFF
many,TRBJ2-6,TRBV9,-,TGTGCCAGCAGCGTAGGGAACTCTGGGGCCAACGTCCTGACTTTC,CASSVGNSGANVLTF
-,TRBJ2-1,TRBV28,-,TGTGCCAGCCTAACTATAACCTACAATGAGCAGTTCTTC,CASLTITYNEQFF
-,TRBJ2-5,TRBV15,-,TGTGCCACCAGCAGGGGGGGACTTCAAGAGACCCAGTACTTC,CATSRGGLQETQYF
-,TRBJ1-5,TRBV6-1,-,TGTGCCACCGACAGGTTCAATCAGCCCCAGCATTTT,CATDRFNQPQHF
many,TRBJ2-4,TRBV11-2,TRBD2,TGTGCCAGCACCCCAGCGGGAGCCTCACAAAACATTCAGTACTTC,CASTPAGASQNIQYF
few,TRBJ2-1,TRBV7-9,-,TGTGCCAGCAGCCCTACGGGACCATACAATGAGCAGTTCTTC,CASSPTGPYNEQFF
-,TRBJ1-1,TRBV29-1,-,TGCAGCGTTGAAGTTTTAGACACTGAAGCTTTCTTT,CSVEVLDTEAFF
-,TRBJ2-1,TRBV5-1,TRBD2,TGCGCCAGCAGCAGCTTAGCGGGAGGTGATGAGCAGTTCTTC,CASSSLAGGDEQFF
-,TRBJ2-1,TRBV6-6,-,TGTGCCAGCAGCCGTCCGGGGCTCCACAATGAGCAGTTCTTC,CASSRPGLHNEQFF
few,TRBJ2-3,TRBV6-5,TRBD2,TGTGCCAGCAGTTACCTAGCGGGAGGGGGAGATACGCAGTATTTT,CASSYLAGGGDTQYF
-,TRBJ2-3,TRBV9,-,TGTGCCAGCAGCGTAGCTGGGGCCCAGGAGACAGATACGCAGTATTTT,CASSVAGAQETDTQYF
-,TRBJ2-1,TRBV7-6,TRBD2,TGTGCCAGCAGCTTAGCGGCTAGCGGTAACTACAATGAGCAGTTCTTC,CASSLAASGNYNEQFF
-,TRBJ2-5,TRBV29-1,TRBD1,TGCAGCGGAAGGACAGGGCCAGAGACCCAGTACTTC,CSGRTGPETQYF
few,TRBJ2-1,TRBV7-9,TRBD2,TGTGCCAGCAGCATTGGACTAGTTGCCGATGAGCAGTTCTTC,CASSIGLVADEQFF
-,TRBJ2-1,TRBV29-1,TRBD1,TGCAGCTTTTCTTCACTCAGGGGGCGTGAGCAGTTCTTC,CSFSSLRGREQFF
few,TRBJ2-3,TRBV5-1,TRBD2,TGCGCCAGCAGCTTGGGCTCTAGCGGGAGGGCCCTCACAGATACGCAGTATTTT,CASSLGSSGRALTDTQYF
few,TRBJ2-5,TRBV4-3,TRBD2,TGCGCCAGCAGCCACCGACTAGCGGGAGGGCCGGGAGAGACCCAGTACTTC,CASSHRLAGGPGETQYF
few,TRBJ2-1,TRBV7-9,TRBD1,TGTGCCAGCAGCTTAGAGGCAGGGGGTTACAATGAGCAGTTCTTC,CASSLEAGGYNEQFF
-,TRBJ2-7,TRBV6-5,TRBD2,TGTGCCAGCAGTTGGGGACTAGCGCGCTCCTACGAGCAGTACTTC,CASSWGLARSYEQYF
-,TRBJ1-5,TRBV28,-,TGTGCCACCAGCCAGGGCTATCAGCCCCAGCATTTT,CATSQGYQPQHF
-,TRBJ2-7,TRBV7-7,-,TGTGCTAGCAGCTCAGGGACTTCTTCCTACGAGCAGTACTTC,CASSSGTSSYEQYF
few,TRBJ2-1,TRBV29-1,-,TGCAGCGTTGAGGTCGGGCGCAATGAGCAGTTCTTC,CSVEVGRNEQFF
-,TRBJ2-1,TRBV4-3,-,TGCGCCAGCAGCCAAGATTCGAGCGGCCCCTACAATGAGCAGTTCTTC,CASSQDSSGPYNEQFF
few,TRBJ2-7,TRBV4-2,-,TGTGCCAGCAGCCAGGCCCGGGGCGGGATCGGCGAGCAGTACTTC,CASSQARGGIGEQYF
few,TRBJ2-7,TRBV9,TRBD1,TGTGCCAGCAGCCCCGTTGGGACAGGGGGGATACAGCAGTACTTC,CASSPVGTGGIQQYF
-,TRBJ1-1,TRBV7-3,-,TGTGCCAGCAGCTTAAATACAGCGAACACTGAAGCTTTCTTT,CASSLNTANTEAFF
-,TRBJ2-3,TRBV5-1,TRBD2,TGCGCCAGCAGCTTGGAACCTAGCGGGAGGGCCGAGTATTTT,CASSLEPSGRAEYF
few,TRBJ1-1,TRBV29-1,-,TGCAGCGTTGCGCAAGGTCTGGGGGACACTGAAGCTTTCTTT,CSVAQGLGDTEAFF
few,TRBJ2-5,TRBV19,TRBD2,TGTGCCAGTAGTCGACAGGGAGTCCTAGCGGGGAACCAAGAGACCCAGTACTTC,CASSRQGVLAGNQETQYF